A single TCR beta chain is shown here with its context. This record belongs to a study of shared clonotypes between healthy human individuals. The CDR3 is made up of 14 amino acids. V was cut by 3 bases and J by 4 bases, with 9 bases left in between. Germline assignment: CDR1 LNHDA and CDR2 SQIVND (reference sequence). The table came from immunoSEQ multiplex PCR; TCRdb's copy has only in-frame clones and leaves some out. The sample consists of some 2,000,000 clones, approximately 95% of them appearing once. The chain employs TRBV19 and TRBJ2-2; D unresolved. This TCR was sampled from a man aged 18 to 30 in good health. The sequencing sample was made of naive CD4+ T cells sorted from blood. Sample subset: CD45RA+ positively selected. CDR3 region: CASSMVAATGELFF. The DNA of the CDR3 is TGTGCCAGTAGTATGGTGGCGGCCACCGGGGAGCTGTTTTTT.